The 17 T cell receptor beta chains reported below all come from one sample, sequenced in a study of post-analysis software for immune sequencing data. General study results and limits: There were four or five TRBV segments more frequent in patients than controls, and TRBV5-6, TRBV5-1 and TRBV20-1 were among them.

The antigens of these receptors remain unknown. TCR beta libraries were prepared from cDNA with unique molecular identifiers. One entry per CDR3 protein results from TCRdb running MiXCR on the PCR reads. The table includes fewer than 900,000 distinct CDR3 sequences, just over 45% detected once. Sequencing was carried out using blood. The source is a girl aged 5-17 years with multiple sclerosis.

The V and J genes are TRBV7-9 and TRBJ2-1, with D possibly being TRBD2 (6 bases). This CDR3 is 15 amino acids long. V was clipped by 0 bases and J by 6 bases, with 12 bases between them. Germline V CDR1 and CDR2: SEHNR, FQNEAQ (reference sequence). The CDR3 loop reads CASSLASGFGNEQFF. The CDR3 DNA reads TGTGCCAGCAGCTTAGCCAGCGGGTTCGGCAATGAGCAGTTCTTC.

This rearrangement joins TRBV12-3 or TRBV12-4 to TRBJ1-4; unclear D gene. This CDR3 contains 11 residues. Between the trimmed V and J ends, which lost 6 bases and 8 bases, there was a span of 7 bases. The CDR3 DNA is TGTGCCAGCAGCACCGGGGAAAAACTGTTTTTT. Its translation: CASSTGEKLFF.

This clonotype was detected a few times. V usage is TRBV20-1 and J usage is TRBJ2-7; D not resolved. The CDR3 length is 8 residues. Trimming cost V 6 bases and J 6 bases, with 3 bases left between them. The germline V gene encodes CDR1 DFQATT and CDR2 SNEGSKA (reference sequence). The CDR3: CSAGEQYF. For the CDR3, the DNA is TGCAGTGCCGGCGAGCAGTACTTC.

J is TRBJ1-5 and V is TRBV12-3 or TRBV12-4; TRBD1 aligns across 9 bases. The ends lost 6 bases at V and 4 bases at J; junction bases unmatched: 7. This CDR3 contains 15 residues. The CDR3 nucleotides read TGTGCCAGCAGACAGGGGGCTTCCAAGAATCAGCCCCAGCATTTT. Protein: CASRQGASKNQPQHF.

The rearrangement joins TRBV27 to TRBJ2-1; 7 nucleotides line up with TRBD2. Germline-derived CDR1 and CDR2 are MNHEY and SMNVEV (reference sequence). The CDR3 totals 13 residues. The J segment lost 6 bases and the V segment lost 5 bases, leaving 4 bases of the junction unmatched. CDR3 protein: CASSGGSGNEQFF. CDR3 bases: TGTGCCAGCAGTGGCGGGAGCGGCAATGAGCAGTTCTTC.

V and J are TRBV28 and TRBJ1-2, with 7 bases fitting TRBD1. There are 14 residues in the CDR3. V lost 1 base and J lost 5; bases outside the gene matches: 4. Per the germline V gene, CDR1 is MDHEN and CDR2 is SYDVKM. The CDR3 is CASSLLGTAYGYTF. In nucleotides, the CDR3 is TGTGCCAGCAGTTTATTAGGGACAGCTTATGGCTACACCTTC.

This clonotype was picked up many times. The genes are TRBV29-1 and TRBJ1-2; D possibly corresponds to TRBD1 (6 bases). The V gene lost 6 bases and the J gene lost 2 bases, with 10 bases spanning the gap. Germline V CDR1 and CDR2: SQVTM, ANQGSEA. There are 12 residues in the CDR3. CDR3 region: CSVRDTNYGYTF. The CDR3 DNA reads as TGCAGCGTCCGGGACACCAACTATGGCTACACCTTC.

The genes are TRBV9 and TRBJ2-1; 11 positions match TRBD2. With the DNA end fitting TRBJ2-7 better, the J assignment may be wrong. The CDR3 contains 13 residues. The germline CDR1 and CDR2 sequences are SGDLS and YYNGEE. DNA of the CDR3: TGTGCCAGCGGAGGACTAGCGGGTAATGAGCAGTACTTC. It encodes CASGGLAGNEQYF.

The chain combines TRBV6-1 with TRBJ2-7, with TRBD2 matching 8 bases. V shed 6 bases, J shed 2 bases, and the junction held 15 bases outside the gene matches. The CDR3 runs 17 residues. Germline values: CDR1 MNHNS, CDR2 SASEGT. The CDR3 protein is CASSDSGVAEITYEQYF. The DNA for the CDR3 is TGTGCCAGCAGCGATAGCGGGGTAGCGGAAATTACCTACGAGCAGTACTTC.

Concerning this clonotype: The junction shows a germline mismatch at one end, possibly a read error. The V gene is TRBV12-3 or TRBV12-4, the J gene TRBJ2-3; 7 positions match TRBD2. The CDR3 is made up of 14 amino acids. CDR3: CASNPGLSTDTQYF. CDR3 DNA: TGCGCCAGCAACCCGGGACTAAGCACAGATACGCAGTATTTT.

The J gene is TRBJ1-5, the V gene TRBV7-2, with D possibly TRBD1 on 5 matching bases. This CDR3 is built from 15 residues. Germline values: CDR1 SGHTA, CDR2 FQGNSA. Trimming left V 1 base short and J 6 bases short, with 13 bases between. The CDR3 loop reads CASSLGGGMGQPQHF. CDR3 in DNA: TGTGCCAGCAGCTTAGGGGGGGGAATGGGTCAGCCCCAGCATTTT.

V gene TRBV7-3 combines with J gene TRBJ2-1, with 10 nucleotides matching TRBD2. The CDR3 covers 15 residues. The junction had 4 bases not matched to a gene; V was cut back by 1 base and J by 7 bases. Germline V CDR1 and CDR2: SGHTA, FQGTGA. CDR3: CASSLILAGMNEQFF. The CDR3 DNA reads as TGTGCCAGCAGCTTAATACTAGCGGGAATGAATGAGCAGTTCTTC.

V gene TRBV20-1 combines with J gene TRBJ1-5, with 8 nucleotides matching TRBD1. V was clipped by 0 bases and J by 3 bases; unmatched bases: 7. This CDR3 spans 16 amino acids. Germline loops: CDR1 DFQATT, CDR2 SNEGSKA (reference sequence). The CDR3 loop is CSARDPTGAYNQPQHF. The CDR3, as DNA: TGCAGTGCTAGAGACCCGACAGGGGCATACAATCAGCCCCAGCATTTT.

This sequence joins TRBV5-1 and TRBJ1-2; D is possibly TRBD1 (6 bases). The CDR3 totals 15 residues. CDR1 SGHRS and CDR2 YFSETQ come from the germline V gene. The germline V and J ends were trimmed by 3 bases and 0 bases, with 12 bases remaining between them. CDR3 protein: CASSWDTSSNYGYTF. The DNA of the CDR3 is TGCGCCAGCAGCTGGGACACCTCCTCTAACTATGGCTACACCTTC.

The chain combines TRBV9 with TRBJ2-7; D unclear. This CDR3 region has 14 residues. V lost 3 bases, J lost 0 bases, and 10 bases lay in between. Germline CDR1 reads SGDLS; CDR2 reads YYNGEE. The CDR3 DNA reads as TGTGCCAGCAGCGATTCCTATTACTCCTACGAGCAGTACTTC. It yields the protein CASSDSYYSYEQYF.

This clonotype was found a few times. In DNA, the CDR3 is TGTGCCAGCAGCCGGTGGAGGGAGGATACGCAGTATTTT. Translation: CASSRWREDTQYF. The rearrangement joins TRBV7-2 to TRBJ2-3; TRBD2 is a possible D gene (6 bases). Germline CDR1 and CDR2: SGHTA and FQGNSA. V lost 5 bases and J 6 bases, leaving 12 bases between the germline ends. The CDR3 length is 13 residues.

The rearrangement links TRBV7-9 to TRBJ2-1; 8 nucleotides line up with TRBD2. V shed 5 bases, J shed 4 bases, and the junction held 19 bases outside the gene matches. The CDR3 consists of 19 residues. Germline values: CDR1 SEHNR, CDR2 FQNEAQ (reference sequence). This CDR3 is CASSPLTSANDSRYNEQFF. DNA for the CDR3: TGTGCCAGCAGCCCTTTGACTAGCGCGAATGATTCCCGTTACAATGAGCAGTTCTTC.